A selection of T cell receptor beta chains follows, all from one sample in a study of T cell responses to AZD1222 COVID-19 vaccine. The table came from immunoSEQ multiplex PCR; TCRdb's copy has only in-frame clones and leaves some out. The sample shows 85,000 to 90,000 clones, roughly nine tenths of them seen only once. The sequenced sample was peripheral blood, obtained 28 days after the second AZD1222 dose. The receptors were gathered from an adult who received the AZD1222 COVID-19 vaccine. CDR3s leave out the opening cysteine and the closing phenylalanine or tryptophan. The order of the fields is clone size, V gene, CDR3 protein. A row's size may be missing; if present it is once, few, many or a size class.

clone_size: .
v_call: TRBV18
cdr3_aa: ASSLGTGMNTEAF

clone_size: .
v_call: TRBV7-2
cdr3_aa: ASSLAPLAGGNEQF

clone_size: .
v_call: TRBV7-2
cdr3_aa: ASSSEGGNEKLF

clone_size: .
v_call: TRBV5-6
cdr3_aa: ASSLWTVANYGYT

clone_size: .
v_call: TRBV5-6
cdr3_aa: ASSLRAAQGYT

clone_size: once
v_call: TRBV10-3
cdr3_aa: AIRDSYNSPLH

clone_size: once
v_call: TRBV19
cdr3_aa: ASSLVDRRDGYT

clone_size: .
v_call: TRBV18
cdr3_aa: ASSPPRGPNYGYT

clone_size: .
v_call: TRBV5-6
cdr3_aa: ASSFRPGGNQPQH

clone_size: .
v_call: TRBV4-1
cdr3_aa: ASSQVPGAGVADTQY

clone_size: .
v_call: TRBV6-1
cdr3_aa: ASSERRGLSNQPQH

clone_size: .
v_call: TRBV2
cdr3_aa: ASSYRRTEKLF

clone_size: .
v_call: TRBV5-1
cdr3_aa: ASSSDPTSGIGTQY

clone_size: .
v_call: TRBV30
cdr3_aa: AWSAQGLGNQPQH